The sample holds one count of the clone carrying this T cell receptor (beta chain). The antigen is unknown. Sequencing was performed with immunoSEQ multiplex PCR; in TCRdb, only in-frame clones are kept and a portion is missing. This table holds 150,000 to 200,000 clones, roughly 83% found once. This sample was included in a study of cytomegalovirus exposure and HLA in healthy donors. The CDR3 has 14 amino acids. Trimming cost V 5 bases and J 4 bases; bases outside gene matches: 5. Germline CDR1 reads ENHRY; CDR2 reads SYGVKD. Points from the study as a whole: Reports indicated that the classifier achieved high specificity and sensitivity in diagnosing cytomegalovirus status.

The donors were part of the validation cohort, which consisted of more than 90 subjects and was separate from the first cohort of 666 subjects. The chain carries TRBV10-3 and TRBJ2-7; 10 bases fit TRBD1. This sequence was found in a woman aged 18-29 years in good health and CMV-seronegative. The sequenced sample consisted of PBMCs. The CDR3 DNA is TGTGCCATCAGTTATGGACAGGGGGAATACGAGCAGTACTTC. This translates into CAISYGQGEYEQYF.